One sample yielded the 7 T cell receptor beta chains listed below, sequenced in a study of shared clonotypes between healthy human individuals. Terminally differentiated effector memory CD45RA+ cells were excluded by CCR7 positive selection of CD45RO-negative cells. TCRdb's copy holds only in-frame clones and misses some; the assay was immunoSEQ multiplex PCR. The sample has 2 million or so clones; roughly 94% are singletons. Sequencing was performed on naive CD8+ T cells sorted from blood. Every receptor here comes from a man aged 18-30 years in good health.

In the case of this clone: Additional DNA sequences in this sample encode the identical CDR3. The chain couples TRBV5-1 to TRBJ2-7; a possible D gene is TRBD2 (7 bases). The germline CDR1 and CDR2 sequences are SGHRS and YFSETQ. The CDR3 covers 14 residues. Trimming pared 2 bases from V and 4 bases from J, leaving 13 bases between. The CDR3 spells CASSLGGAGYEQYF. CDR3 nucleotide sequence: TGCGCCAGCAGCTTAGGGGGGGCCGGTTACGAGCAGTACTTC.

The J gene is TRBJ1-6, the V gene TRBV7-2; TRBD1 agrees at 9 bases. Germline lookup yields CDR1 SGHTA and CDR2 FQGNSA. The CDR3 consists of 13 residues. With V trimmed by 3 bases and J by 9 bases, 0 bases remained unmatched. The CDR3 reads CASSLGQGSPLHF. The CDR3, as DNA: TGTGCCAGCAGCTTGGGACAGGGTTCACCCCTCCACTTT.

V gene TRBV27 combines with J gene TRBJ1-2; D unresolved. Germline CDR1 reads MNHEY; CDR2 reads SMNVEV (reference sequence). V was cut by 6 bases and J by 5 bases, with 22 bases left in between. The CDR3 consists of 16 residues. The CDR3 DNA is TGTGCCAGCAGCACCCGGCCCTCGGGTGTAAATTATGGCTACACCTTC. Residues: CASSTRPSGVNYGYTF.

The chain couples TRBV7-9 to TRBJ1-2; D may be TRBD1 (5 bases). V was trimmed by 3 bases and J by 5 bases, leaving 16 bases between them. The CDR3 covers 15 residues. Germline-derived CDR1 and CDR2 are SEHNR and FQNEAQ (reference sequence). CDR3 coding DNA: TGTGCCAGCAGCTTTCCCGGGACGGAGCTTTATGGCTACACCTTC. Residues: CASSFPGTELYGYTF.

The chain joins TRBV7-6 to TRBJ2-7; possibly TRBD1 or TRBD2 for D (5 bases each). The CDR3 length is 15 residues. Trimming left V 0 bases short and J 7 bases short, with 16 bases between. Germline V gene lookup returns CDR1 SGHVS and CDR2 FNYEAQ. The CDR3 sequence: CASSLAWDPLSEQYF. CDR3 DNA: TGTGCCAGCAGCTTAGCTTGGGACCCCCTTTCGGAGCAGTACTTC.

The CDR3 spells CASSPWTGMNTEAFF. CDR3 nucleotides: TGTGCCAGCAGCCCCTGGACAGGGATGAACACTGAAGCTTTCTTT. This rearrangement joins TRBV7-2 to TRBJ1-1; 8 bases are shared with TRBD1. Trimming removed 5 bases from V and 0 bases from J; junction bases left unmatched: 5. The CDR3 has 15 amino acids. Germline V CDR1 and CDR2: SGHTA, FQGNSA.

The V gene is TRBV21-1, the J gene TRBJ2-7; the D call of TRBD1 is as the table states it, not checked on the DNA. TRBV21-1 is labeled a pseudogene. This CDR3 spans 14 amino acids. CDR3 nucleotide sequence: TGTGCCAGCAGCCCCCGACAGATCACCTACGAGCAGTACTTC. Protein product: CASSPRQITYEQYF.